This T cell receptor beta chain comes out of a study of blood T cell repertoires in COVID-19. Background on the study: Both acute and convalescent COVID-19 samples were obtained from the United States, Italy and Spain.

From germline, CDR1 is SGHTA and CDR2 FQGNSA. The CDR3 extends over 15 amino acids. Trimming pared 2 bases from V and 4 bases from J, leaving 14 bases between. Someone with COVID-19 had been met by exposed participants within 2 weeks before study entry. Per the original methods: Reference gene primer amplification yielded estimated nucleated cell counts. Clones were sequenced by immunoSEQ multiplex PCR, and TCRdb holds only the in-frame ones, with some missing. The V and J calls and clone size were taken over from that table, and D and trimming were inferred from the DNA. The repertoire holds 250,000 or so clones, with approximately 88% as singletons.

Sequenced sample: PBMCs or T cells enriched from blood (not recorded which). V is TRBV7-2 and J is TRBJ1-2; TRBD1 is a possible D gene (6 bases). The clonotype originates from a middle-aged woman who had been exposed to COVID-19. The CDR3 sequence is CASSLKAGEIYGYTF. The CDR3 nucleotides read TGTGCCAGCAGCTTAAAAGCAGGGGAGATCTATGGCTACACCTTC.